This TCR beta chain was sequenced for a study of blood T cells in healthy people across ages (dated by TCRdb to between 2014 and 2016). For the wider study: In model experiments, template switching captured about one uniquely barcoded TCR beta cDNA molecule for every two T cells. The donors were divided into four age groups: young (average approximately 16 years), middle-aged (around 37), aged (around 59) and long-lived (roughly 88). Age-related changes in TCR beta repertoire diversity were measured in the study by deep sequencing normalized with unique cDNA molecular identifiers. For two donors (one aged 18 to 30 and one aged 80 or older), the study analyzed two additional independent replicas of 1 million unique cDNA reads from the same blood draw.

As to this clonotype: The target of this receptor is not known. The sample holds no much larger clone one base away, and base qualities are not on file.

The CDR3 covers 16 residues, taking in both the cysteine and the phenylalanine. Of all the DNA, just the CDR3 is kept, 48 bases in frame from base 1. CDR1 and CDR2, per the germline V gene, are SGDLS and YYNGEE. V is shortened by 2 bases, J by 0 bases, and the region joining them spans 12 bases. Paper-wide results and their limitations: Because donor CMV infection status was unknown, age-related changes in expanded clonotypes were potentially confounded. The percentage of naive T cells measured by flow cytometry correlated strongly with observed TCR beta diversity. Because profiling used bulk unsorted PBMCs, naive and antigen-experienced compartments could not be compared conclusively. Estimates of total diversity from one million sequenced T cells were regarded as lower bounds and underestimates. Compared with the aged group, more naive CD4+ T cells, fewer expanded clones and increased TCR diversity were shown by the long-lived group, suggesting age selection. As age increased, observed TCR beta diversity per million T cells dropped in a roughly linear way, and a significant reduction was already evident by age 40.

Libraries were built with 5' RACE. Sequenced using an Illumina HiSeq 2500. A second PCR of about 7 to 12 cycles was performed with a sample-barcoded 5' primer and a J-beta primer mix. A template-switch 5' adaptor carrying 12 random nucleotides introduced a unique molecular identifier onto each TCR beta cDNA molecule. Each sample yielded at least 3 million CDR3-containing paired-end reads. First-strand cDNA synthesis was performed from all RNA using the Mint cDNA synthesis kit, with priming by a TRBC-specific oligonucleotide. All cDNA was treated with uracil-DNA glycosylase and then went through a first 18-cycle PCR with the universal primers M1SS and BC2_uni_R. The published analysis was carried out like this. Normalization of each sample was performed by random selection of 1 million high-quality reads, each carrying a distinct molecular identifier. Reads sharing molecular identifiers were discarded rather than binned into consensus sequences. MiTCR, set to a Q25 quality threshold and the strictest error-elimination algorithm, was used for CDR3 identification, clonotype clustering and error correction. Lower-bound total TCR beta diversity was estimated with a nonparametric unseen species model using Euler transformation. TCRdb redid the processing of the public reads, applying fastp at Q25 and MiXCR, and retained in-frame beta chains. Rows are unified per CDR3 protein, each entry keeping the most common DNA and genes. TCRdb, rather than the study authors, made the V and J calls. Across this sample there are 600,000 to 1,000,000 distinct CDR3 sequences, with roughly 25% seen only once. 3% to 4% of the sample is taken by the ten largest.

Systemically healthy Caucasian individuals from Russia, some 40 in total and aged roughly 6 to 100 years, were included as donors. Each donor gave ten milliliters of peripheral blood, collected into EDTA-treated Vacutainer tubes. Ficoll-Paque density-gradient centrifugation was used to isolate PBMCs, with at least 6 million obtained per sample. Total RNA, at least 6 micrograms per sample, was extracted from PBMCs with Trizol reagent. For every donor, an aliquot of PBMCs went through flow cytometry to measure the percentages of naive CD45RAhigh/CD27high T cells. These data were also reused for a study on T cells of mothers and their children. The second study's paper adds: Nine systemically healthy Caucasian individuals, comprising three mothers and their six children, were included as donors. cDNA synthesis consumed the entire amount of extracted RNA, loaded at approximately 1.5 ug RNA in each 15 ul reaction. In the second PCR, the M1S primer introduced both the sample barcodes and 2-4 random nucleotides. Each mother yielded over 9 million TCR beta CDR3 reads and each child some 3 million reads. TCR recombination output is similarly shaped by thymic selection in related and unrelated pairs, with a minor effect exerted by inherited differences. Normalized repertoire overlap was always slightly but never significantly higher in related than unrelated mother-child pairs. No persistent microchimeric T cell clones were detected, at a sensitivity of roughly 93 clones per million clonotypes. The study used deep NGS to compare TCR beta repertoires of mothers and children, seeking features distinguishing related mother-child pairs from unrelated individuals. Mothers averaged roughly 36 +/- 4 years of age and children averaged roughly 11 +/- 4 years. Libraries were sequenced on Illumina HiSeq 2000 with 100+100 nt paired-end reads after adapter ligation with NEBNext reagents. Mother and child libraries were prepared a month apart and sequenced in separate runs to prevent cross-contamination. For each donor, somewhere between roughly 450,000 and 2,000,000 distinct TCR beta clonotypes were identified. Naive TCR beta clonotypes were estimated from low-frequency clonotypes matched to each donor's FACS-determined naive share, without sorting.

The sequence joins TRBV9 to TRBJ2-1; a tentative D match to TRBD2 spans 6 bases. Sequencing input: blood. This sequence was found in a boy between 5 and 17 years old in good health. The CDR3 region reads CASSVGGSPSYNEQFF. In nucleotide form, the sequence is TGTGCCAGCAGCGTTGGGGGGTCCCCCTCCTACAATGAGCAGTTCTTC.